This T cell receptor (beta chain) was documented in a study of CD8 T cells in Susac syndrome. The CDR3 runs 15 residues. V dropped 6 bases and J dropped 5; count of bases not matched to a gene: 7. Sequencing of TCR beta was carried out in blood CD8+ and CD4+ T cells. The patients serving as multiple sclerosis controls were treatment-naive. They had stable or active relapsing-remitting disease and fulfilled revised McDonald criteria. The CD8+ and CD4+ T cells were negatively isolated, with the TEMRA cells enriched by FACS. Random hexamers were used to reverse transcribe an amount of about 0.45 to 1 ug RNA. Multiplex immunoSEQ PCR targeted 54 Vbeta and 13 Jbeta TCR beta segments. TCRdb reprocessed the immunoSEQ multiplex PCR reads via MiXCR and lists one record per CDR3 protein. The repertoire holds 190,000 or so distinct CDR3 sequences, 90% to 95% seen once, with under 0.095% in the top ten.

The sequenced sample was CD4+ T cells from PBMCs. This chain uses TRBV12-3 or TRBV12-4 with TRBJ2-1; 10 bases map to TRBD2. The receptor was isolated from a human donor with multiple sclerosis. The CDR3 sequence: CASSLWTSGHNEQFF. The CDR3 DNA sequence: TGTGCCAGCAGCCTTTGGACTAGCGGACACAATGAGCAGTTCTTC.